The 8 T cell receptor beta chains below were found in one sample sequenced in a study of shared clonotypes between healthy human individuals. Naive CD8 populations comprised CD45RO-negative cells positively selected for CCR7, excluding terminally differentiated effector memory CD45RA+ cells. Repertoires were generated with immunoSEQ multiplex PCR, while TCRdb's copy carries only in-frame clones and drops some. The sample consists of hundreds of thousands of clones, around 96% of them appearing once. Sequencing used naive CD8+ T cells sorted from blood. These receptors were obtained from a woman under 40 in good health.

CDR3 DNA: TGTGCCAGCAGCTTAGGGGGCGAGGTCGGATACAATGAGCAGTTCTTC. It encodes CASSLGGEVGYNEQFF. This chain links TRBV13 with TRBJ2-1; D remains unclear. This CDR3 spans 16 amino acids. CDR1 PRHDT and CDR2 FYEKMQ come from the germline V gene (reference sequence). Trimming left V 0 bases short and J 4 bases short, with 13 bases between.

Details on this clone: Within the sample, other DNA sequences also encode this same CDR3. The chain recombines TRBV7-9 with TRBJ2-7; D remains ambiguous. V was trimmed by 5 bases and J by 4 bases, leaving 6 bases between them. Germline loops: CDR1 SEHNR, CDR2 FQNEAQ (reference sequence). The length of the CDR3 is 11 residues. CDR3 residues: CASSLLYEQYF. DNA for the CDR3: TGTGCCAGCAGCCTACTTTACGAGCAGTACTTC. Full variable domain (missing parts from reference TRBV7-9 and TRBJ2-7): DTGVSQNPRHKITKRGQNVTFRCDPISEHNRLYWYRQTLGQGPEFLTYFQNEAQLEKSRLLSDRFSAERPKGSFSTLEIQRTEQGDSAMYLCASSLLYEQYFGPGTRLTVT.

The chain combines TRBV19 with TRBJ2-7; a weak D match, TRBD1 (6 bases). Germline values: CDR1 LNHDA, CDR2 SQIVND (reference sequence). This CDR3 comprises 14 residues. V was clipped by 10 bases and J by 5 bases, with 21 bases between them. The CDR3 sequence is CATRPGQGHDEQYF. In DNA form, the CDR3 reads TGTGCCACCCGACCGGGACAAGGACATGACGAGCAGTACTTC.

This rearrangement joins TRBV28 to TRBJ1-1; a weak D match, TRBD1 (5 bases). This CDR3 spans 12 amino acids. CDR1 is MDHEN, CDR2 SYDVKM, per germline. Trimming took 5 bases from V and 5 from J, leaving 9 bases between them. This CDR3 reads CASSPGTTEAFF. The CDR3 DNA reads TGTGCCAGCAGTCCCGGGACGACTGAAGCTTTCTTT.

About this clone itself: Other DNA sequences in this sample translate to the same CDR3. The chain has TRBV27 and TRBJ1-5; unclear D gene. V was clipped by 1 base and J by 4 bases, with 2 bases between them. The CDR3 is made up of 12 amino acids. The V gene's germline CDR1 is MNHEY and CDR2 SMNVEV (reference sequence). The CDR3 DNA reads as TGTGCCAGCAGTTTATTAAATCAGCCCCAGCATTTT. Protein product: CASSLLNQPQHF.

The chain joins TRBV7-2 to TRBJ1-4; the D is unclear. Trimming shortened V by 2 bases and J by 7 bases, and 11 bases separated the two germline ends. There are 14 residues in the CDR3. In germline, CDR1 is SGHTA, CDR2 FQGNSA. CDR3 sequence reads: CASSLRWESEKLFF. CDR3 nucleotides: TGTGCCAGCAGCTTACGCTGGGAAAGTGAAAAACTGTTTTTT.

In its sample, this clone was seen once. This chain links TRBV19 with TRBJ2-7, with 9 bases matching TRBD1. Germline V lookup: CDR1 LNHDA, CDR2 SQIVND (reference sequence). The CDR3 spans 12 residues. J was trimmed by 3 bases and V by 7 bases; bases with no gene match: 1. CDR3 nucleotide sequence: TGTGCCAGTATGGACAGGGGCTACGAGCAGTACTTC. Translating it yields CASMDRGYEQYF.

This chain connects TRBV11-2 to TRBJ2-1; perhaps TRBD2 as D (6 bases). The germline gives CDR1 SGHAT, CDR2 FQNNGV. Trimming took off 4 bases at V and 0 bases at J, with 13 bases between the two ends. This CDR3 has 16 residues. CDR3 region: CASSSPSGSSYNEQFF. CDR3 in DNA: TGTGCCAGCAGCTCCCCCTCCGGGAGCTCCTACAATGAGCAGTTCTTC.